Listed here are 30 T cell receptor beta chains from one sample, sequenced in a study of T cell responses to AZD1222 COVID-19 vaccine (dated by TCRdb to the early 2020s). Explained via the paper, the time point label denotes: baseline before first vaccination. Libraries were prepared through the immunoSEQ multiplex PCR assay. TCRdb stores this immuneACCESS table with in-frame sequences only. Part of the clones is absent; in the studies checked, under half of the shortfall reflects unresolved V genes, and no reason is known for the rest. Here the sample has 100,000 or so clones; 90% occur a single time. 1.3% of the sample lies in the top ten. The specimen comprised peripheral blood, sampled on day 0 of AZD1222 vaccination. Receptors were obtained from an adult in good health.

The V and J genes are TRBV5-1 and TRBJ1-6; perhaps TRBD1 as D (5 bases). The CDR3 contains 16 residues. V lost 4 bases, J lost 0 bases, and 11 bases lay in between. CDR1 is SGHRS and CDR2 is YFSETQ in the germline V gene. The CDR3 nucleotides read TGCGCCAGCAGCGGGACCCTGAGCTCCTATAATTCACCCCTCCACTTT. Its translation: CASSGTLSSYNSPLHF.

This chain links TRBV7-2 with TRBJ1-6; D not certain. This CDR3 comprises 14 residues. Trimming removed 5 bases from V and 5 bases from J, with 10 bases in between. Germline CDR1 SGHTA, CDR2 FQGNSA. CDR3 region: CASSAGFNNSPLHF. CDR3 bases: TGTGCCAGCAGCGCCGGGTTTAATAATTCACCCCTCCACTTT.

The rearrangement links TRBV28 to TRBJ2-5, with D perhaps TRBD2 (6 bases). Looked up from germline, CDR1 is MDHEN and CDR2 is SYDVKM. V dropped 8 bases and J dropped 1 base, with 14 bases sitting between them. The length of the CDR3 is 14 residues. The CDR3 DNA follows: TGTGCCAGCGGCCGACTAGGCCCCCAAGAGACCCAGTACTTC. Translating it yields CASGRLGPQETQYF.

The V and J genes are TRBV14 and TRBJ2-5, with TRBD1 identical over 12 bases. Germline V gene data show CDR1 as SGHDN and CDR2 as FVKESK. The CDR3 runs 15 residues. V trimming: 4 bases; J trimming: 7 bases; junction bases outside the gene matches: 7. The CDR3 spells CASSRGQGAYGTQYF. The CDR3 DNA reads TGTGCCAGCAGCCGGGGACAGGGGGCTTATGGGACCCAGTACTTC.

The chain carries TRBV6-5 and TRBJ1-4; D gene unclear. CDR1 MNHEY and CDR2 SVGAGI come from the germline V gene. V lost 6 bases to trimming and J lost 7 bases, with 12 bases between them. This CDR3 comprises 13 residues. CDR3: CASRETGSEKLFF. DNA of the CDR3: TGTGCCAGCAGAGAGACTGGGAGTGAAAAACTGTTTTTT.

J is TRBJ1-6 and V is TRBV27, with TRBD1 as a possible D gene (5 bases). The CDR3 extends over 13 amino acids. Per the germline V gene, CDR1 is MNHEY and CDR2 is SMNVEV (reference sequence). Trimming shortened V by 5 bases and J by 9 bases, and 11 bases separated the two germline ends. CDR3 sequence (DNA): TGTGCCAGCAGTCCGCAGGGATCTTCACCCCTCCACTTT. Protein sequence: CASSPQGSSPLHF.

The gene calls are TRBV27 and TRBJ2-7; 8 bases agree with TRBD1. CDR1 is MNHEY, CDR2 SMNVEV, per germline (reference sequence). CDR3 size: 14 residues. Germline trimming cut 6 bases from V and 0 bases from J; bases unmatched to any gene: 4. CDR3 residues: CASRGTGSSYEQYF. The DNA for the CDR3 is TGTGCCAGCAGGGGGACAGGAAGCTCCTACGAGCAGTACTTC.

For this clone: A junction boundary mismatches the germline segment, possibly from a read error. The chain recombines TRBV3-1 (or the pseudogene TRBV3-2) with TRBJ2-5; 8 positions match TRBD2. Germline CDR1 is LGHDT and CDR2 is YNNKEL (reference sequence). The CDR3 runs 14 residues. DNA for the CDR3: TGTGCCAGCAGCCAAGCGACGGGACTAGAGTCCCAGTACTTC. Amino acids: CASSQATGLESQYF.

The rearrangement links TRBV6-5 to TRBJ2-7; D unclear. Germline V gene data show CDR1 as MNHEY and CDR2 as SVGAGI. V gave up 0 bases and J gave up 2 bases, with 11 bases separating them. The CDR3 runs to 15 residues. The CDR3 DNA reads as TGTGCCAGCAGTTACTCGATCCCCCGGGCCTACGAGCAGTACTTC. Its translation: CASSYSIPRAYEQYF.

The genes are TRBV9 and TRBJ2-3; D perhaps matches TRBD1 (7 bases). The V end lost 3 bases, the J end lost 6 bases, and 23 bases lay between the germline ends. CDR3 length: 17 amino acids. The germline gives CDR1 SGDLS, CDR2 YYNGEE. The CDR3 DNA reads TGTGCCAGCAGCGAAGGACAGGCGGGGCCAGAGTGGGATACGCAGTATTTT. Protein product: CASSEGQAGPEWDTQYF.

This rearrangement joins TRBV6-5 to TRBJ1-1; unclear D gene. This CDR3 region has 14 residues. Between the trimmed V and J ends, which lost 6 bases and 4 bases, there was a span of 15 bases. CDR1 is MNHEY and CDR2 is SVGAGI in the germline V gene. The CDR3 region is CASRTSMGFTEAFF. For the CDR3, the DNA is TGTGCCAGCAGGACTAGTATGGGATTCACTGAAGCTTTCTTT.

This clone was detected once. The chain combines TRBV6-5 with TRBJ1-1; D is unclear. The CDR3 consists of 10 residues. The germline V and J ends were trimmed by 3 bases and 7 bases, with 3 bases remaining between them. CDR1 and CDR2 (germline): MNHEY, SVGAGI. CDR3 region: CASSYLEAFF. The CDR3, as DNA: TGTGCCAGCAGTTATCTTGAAGCTTTCTTT.

Only one count was recorded for this clone. This chain joins TRBV5-1 and TRBJ1-4; TRBD1 aligns across 9 bases. The CDR3 is 15 amino acids. CDR1 SGHRS and CDR2 YFSETQ come from the germline V gene. Losses at the gene ends were 4 bases for V and 8 bases for J; bases not matched to a gene: 9. The DNA of the CDR3 is TGCGCCAGCAGCGATTCCGGGACAGGGAAAGAAAAACTGTTTTTT. This codes for CASSDSGTGKEKLFF.

The chain employs TRBV7-2 and TRBJ2-1, with 12 bases that match TRBD2. The CDR3 length is 17 residues. The trim removed 0 bases at V and 10 bases at J, leaving 10 bases unmatched. Germline V gene data show CDR1 as SGHTA and CDR2 as FQGNSA. CDR3 coding DNA: TGTGCCAGCAGCTTAGCCCTTTCGCTAGCGGGGGGGCTGGAGCAGTTCTTC. It specifies CASSLALSLAGGLEQFF.

The chain links TRBV7-9 to TRBJ2-1, with D perhaps TRBD2 (5 bases). Trimming pared 2 bases from V and 0 bases from J, leaving 14 bases between. CDR1 is SEHNR and CDR2 is FQNEAQ in the germline V gene (reference sequence). The CDR3 runs 17 residues. The CDR3 bases are TGTGCCAGCAGCTTACCACTTTCGGGGAGCTCCTACAATGAGCAGTTCTTC. As protein: CASSLPLSGSSYNEQFF. The whole variable domain, filled in from reference TRBV7-9 and TRBJ2-1, reads DTGVSQNPRHKITKRGQNVTFRCDPISEHNRLYWYRQTLGQGPEFLTYFQNEAQLEKSRLLSDRFSAERPKGSFSTLEIQRTEQGDSAMYLCASSLPLSGSSYNEQFFGPGTRLTVL.

This chain links TRBV11-2 with TRBJ2-5; 9 nucleotides agree with TRBD2. The V and J ends lost 1 base and 0 bases, in that order; junction bases with no gene match: 12. CDR1 SGHAT and CDR2 FQNNGV come from the germline V gene. The CDR3 spans 19 residues. Here the CDR3 DNA reads TGTGCCAGCAGCTTAGCCATCCTAATAGCGGGGGAAAACCAAGAGACCCAGTACTTC. Its protein is CASSLAILIAGENQETQYF.

The chain is built from TRBV28 and TRBJ1-6; 8 nucleotides match TRBD1. Germline CDR1 and CDR2: MDHEN and SYDVKM. The CDR3 loop spans 15 amino acids. The V gene end was trimmed by 3 bases and the J gene end by 7 bases; junction bases not matched to a gene: 5. CDR3: CASSFLPGGNSPLHF. DNA of the CDR3: TGTGCCAGCAGTTTTTTACCAGGGGGCAATTCACCCCTCCACTTT.

The V call is TRBV30, the J call TRBJ2-5; 7 bases fit TRBD1. Germline-derived CDR1 and CDR2 are GTSNPN and SVGIG (reference sequence). CDR3 length: 14 amino acids. The V gene end was trimmed by 2 bases and the J gene end by 4 bases; junction bases not matched to a gene: 7. CDR3 bases: TGTGCCTGGAGTAGGGGGCGGAGCCTAGAGACCCAGTACTTC. It specifies CAWSRGRSLETQYF.

This rearrangement joins TRBV9 to TRBJ1-2; D might be TRBD1 (6 bases). V lost 2 bases and J 6 bases, leaving 14 bases between the germline ends. CDR1 and CDR2 from the germline V gene are SGDLS and YYNGEE. This CDR3 is built from 14 residues. CDR3 sequence reads: CASSVITGSDGYTF. The CDR3, as DNA: TGTGCCAGCAGCGTTATAACAGGGTCCGATGGCTACACCTTC.

The chain is built from TRBV13 and TRBJ1-6; D gene ambiguous. V lost 4 bases to trimming and J lost 10 bases, with 14 bases between them. Per germline, CDR1 PRHDT and CDR2 FYEKMQ (reference sequence). This CDR3 is 14 amino acids long. The CDR3 loop is CASSSTGSSSPLHF. The CDR3 nucleotides read TGTGCCAGCAGCTCGACGGGGAGTAGCTCACCCCTCCACTTT.

The chain uses TRBV21-1 and TRBJ2-3; the table's D call, TRBD2, has no DNA check behind it. TRBV21-1 is marked as a pseudogene. The CDR3 length is 15 residues. The CDR3 DNA reads as TGTGCCAGCAGGACTAGCGACTCTTCCACAGATACGCAGTATTTT. It is translated as CASRTSDSSTDTQYF.

The gene calls are TRBV6-5 and TRBJ1-2; no clear D. V was trimmed by 5 bases and J by 6 bases, leaving 19 bases between them. This CDR3 contains 15 residues. From germline, CDR1 is MNHEY and CDR2 SVGAGI. DNA of the CDR3: TGTGCCAGCAGTATGGACGGCTTGGGGTATGATGGCTACACCTTC. Residues: CASSMDGLGYDGYTF.

The chain carries TRBV11-1 and TRBJ2-7, with 7 positions matching TRBD1. The CDR3 is 15 amino acids. The V segment lost 0 bases and the J segment 3 bases; nucleotides outside the gene matches: 5. The germline V gene has CDR1 SGHAT and CDR2 FQDESV (reference sequence). CDR3 loop: CASSLALRDSYEQYF. The CDR3 DNA sequence: TGTGCCAGCAGCTTAGCGCTCCGGGACAGCTACGAGCAGTACTTC.

This sequence joins TRBV5-1 and TRBJ1-2; no definite D call. The CDR3 runs 13 residues. Trimming stripped 4 bases from V and 6 bases from J, with 13 bases between. Germline V gives CDR1 SGHRS, CDR2 YFSETQ. CDR3 sequence reads: CASSAEVLHGYTF. The CDR3 DNA sequence: TGCGCCAGCAGCGCCGAAGTCCTCCATGGCTACACCTTC.

The V and J genes are TRBV5-1 and TRBJ2-3; D might be TRBD1 or TRBD2, each matching 6 bases. CDR1 and CDR2 from the germline V gene are SGHRS and YFSETQ. The V end was cut by 7 bases, the J end by 5 bases, with 14 bases between. This CDR3 spans 13 amino acids. This CDR3 reads CASRWGAKDTQYF. CDR3 coding DNA: TGCGCCAGCCGGTGGGGGGCGAAAGATACGCAGTATTTT.

V and J are TRBV7-2 and TRBJ2-5, with a tentative D call TRBD2 (5 bases). Germline CDR1 is SGHTA and CDR2 is FQGNSA. There are 14 residues in the CDR3. V lost 1 base, J lost 3 bases, and 9 bases lay in between. The CDR3 DNA reads as TGTGCCAGCAGCTTAGTGGCTAGCAAAGAGACCCAGTACTTC. This encodes CASSLVASKETQYF.

This sequence joins TRBV5-1 and TRBJ2-7; D ambiguous. This CDR3 is 11 amino acids long. Germline lookup yields CDR1 SGHRS and CDR2 YFSETQ. Between the trimmed V and J ends, which lost 7 bases and 7 bases, there was a span of 12 bases. CDR3 nucleotides: TGCGCCAGCCTCTCGGGTAATGAGCAGTACTTC. This gives the protein CASLSGNEQYF.

The chain links TRBV5-1 to TRBJ2-2, with D perhaps matching TRBD1 (6 bases). This CDR3 region has 16 residues. Trimming pared 0 bases from V and 0 bases from J, leaving 9 bases between. CDR1 is SGHRS and CDR2 is YFSETQ in the germline V gene. The CDR3 DNA reads TGCGCCAGCAGCTTGGCAGGGGTTCCGAACACCGGGGAGCTGTTTTTT. Its protein is CASSLAGVPNTGELFF.

The chain joins TRBV14 to TRBJ1-2; D ambiguous. The V and J ends lost 4 bases and 4 bases respectively, with 13 bases between them. The CDR3 has 14 residues. Germline lookup yields CDR1 SGHDN and CDR2 FVKESK. Here the CDR3 reads CASSPPGRGYGYTF. CDR3 DNA sequence: TGTGCCAGCAGCCCCCCAGGCCGAGGCTATGGCTACACCTTC.

V gene TRBV6-5 combines with J gene TRBJ2-5, with D maybe TRBD1 (7 bases). Germline lookup yields CDR1 MNHEY and CDR2 SVGAGI. This CDR3 has 15 residues. Between the trimmed V and J ends, which lost 5 bases and 5 bases, there was a span of 18 bases. The CDR3 is CASSQYGPGGETQYF. As DNA, the CDR3 is TGTGCCAGCAGTCAGTACGGTCCAGGGGGGGAGACCCAGTACTTC.